The 24 T cell receptor beta chains in this list originate from one sample, sequenced in a study of blood T cells in healthy people across ages. The second PCR ran roughly 7 to 12 cycles with a sample-barcoded 5' primer and J-beta primers. TCRdb fed the 5' RACE reads into MiXCR, producing one record per CDR3 protein. The data contain 550,000 to 800,000 distinct CDR3 sequences, roughly 30% of them singletons. Specimen: blood. Receptor source: a woman older than 75 in good health.

This clonotype was counted at least ten times. This rearrangement joins TRBV12-3 or TRBV12-4 to TRBJ2-7; D possibly corresponds to TRBD1 (6 bases). V lost 6 bases, J lost 8 bases, and 14 bases lay in between. There are 12 residues in the CDR3. The CDR3, as DNA: TGTGCCAGCAGCCCCAACAGGGTTCAGCAGTACTTC. Translation: CASSPNRVQQYF.

The rearrangement links TRBV7-2 to TRBJ1-4, with TRBD1 identical over 8 bases. The length of the CDR3 is 17 residues. CDR1 and CDR2 (germline): SGHTA, FQGNSA. J was trimmed by 3 bases and V by 1 base; bases with no gene match: 7. CDR3 protein: CASSLGARQGPNEKLFF. DNA for the CDR3: TGTGCCAGCAGCTTAGGAGCCCGACAGGGGCCTAATGAAAAACTGTTTTTT.

Comment on this clonotype: The limits of the CDR3 on the DNA are not certain, so only TCRdb's listed CDR3 is given. The chain couples TRBV2 to TRBJ2-1; the table assigns TRBD1, which was not confirmed against the DNA. Germline assignment: CDR1 SNHLY and CDR2 FYNNEI. The CDR3 has 13 amino acids, counting both end residues. CDR3 protein: CASRVGRGALEFF.

The chain carries TRBV12-3 or TRBV12-4 and TRBJ1-3; D unclear. V was clipped by 5 bases and J by 0 bases, with 14 bases between them. The length of the CDR3 is 16 residues. The CDR3 loop is CASSPRLISSGNTIYF. CDR3 DNA sequence: TGTGCCAGCAGTCCTCGACTGATTAGCTCTGGAAACACCATATATTTT.

This clonotype was seen ten or more times. The V gene is TRBV4-1, the J gene TRBJ2-5; D is uncertain. CDR1 MGHRA and CDR2 YSYEKL come from the germline V gene. The CDR3 extends over 13 amino acids. Trimming pared 0 bases from V and 7 bases from J, leaving 9 bases between. The CDR3: CASSQDNIGTQYF. The CDR3 coding sequence is TGCGCCAGCAGCCAAGATAACATCGGGACCCAGTACTTC.

This clonotype was found many times. The chain has TRBV5-6 and TRBJ2-5, with 8 bases fitting TRBD2. V dropped 2 bases and J dropped 9; count of bases not matched to a gene: 3. The V gene's germline CDR1 is SGHDT and CDR2 YYEEEE. The CDR3 has 12 amino acids. The CDR3 here is CASSFPGGAQYF. CDR3 sequence (DNA): TGTGCCAGCAGCTTTCCGGGAGGGGCCCAGTACTTC.

The sample holds one count of this clonotype. A read error may explain this, as a much larger clone is one base away. The chain links TRBV9 to TRBJ1-2; D not resolved. The germline V gene has CDR1 SGDLS and CDR2 YYNGEE. V was clipped by 4 bases and J by 8 bases, with 15 bases between them. The CDR3 consists of 13 residues. CDR3 sequence: CASSRPETPGYTF. The DNA of the CDR3 is TGTGCCAGCAGCCGCCCAGAAACCCCGGGCTACACCTTC.

This clonotype occurred a few times. The rearrangement joins TRBV7-2 to TRBJ2-7, with 9 bases lining up with TRBD2. V shed 5 bases and J 5 bases; nucleotides not matched to a gene: 10. The CDR3 length is 15 residues. Germline lookup yields CDR1 SGHTA and CDR2 FQGNSA. The CDR3 DNA is TGTGCCAGCAGCACCGGCGGGACTAGCCCCCACGAGCAGTACTTC. It specifies CASSTGGTSPHEQYF.

This rearrangement joins TRBV7-2 to TRBJ1-4, with D unresolved. The germline gives CDR1 SGHTA, CDR2 FQGNSA. The V gene lost 3 bases and the J gene lost 2 bases, with 19 bases spanning the gap. The CDR3 totals 18 residues. The CDR3 region has the DNA TGTGCCAGCAGCTTGCGTACAGCCGGGATCGGGACTAATGAAAAACTGTTTTTT. This translates into CASSLRTAGIGTNEKLFF.

This clonotype was found a few times. The rearrangement uses TRBV15 and TRBJ1-5; D not resolved. The germline V gene encodes CDR1 LNHNV and CDR2 YYDKDF (reference sequence). The CDR3 contains 16 residues. V was pared by 5 bases and J by 2 bases, with 16 bases between. CDR3 amino acids: CATSPGERIGNQPQHF. The CDR3 DNA follows: TGTGCCACCAGCCCGGGTGAGAGGATTGGCAATCAGCCCCAGCATTTT.

V and J are TRBV20-1 and TRBJ2-3; TRBD1 agrees at 9 bases. Germline V gene data show CDR1 as DFQATT and CDR2 as SNEGSKA (reference sequence). After removal of 6 bases from V and 2 bases from J, the junction contained 15 bases not matched to a gene. The CDR3 covers 17 residues. The CDR3 here is CSARDRERPTNTDTQYF. The DNA for the CDR3 is TGCAGTGCGCGGGACAGGGAACGACCTACCAACACAGATACGCAGTATTTT.

This clonotype was counted only a few times. V is TRBV5-1 and J is TRBJ1-2, with D possibly being TRBD1 (5 bases). The CDR3 has 15 residues. Per germline, CDR1 SGHRS and CDR2 YFSETQ. Deletions cut 4 bases from V and 0 bases from J, with 13 bases between. Here the CDR3 reads CASSRPGESNYGYTF. As DNA, the CDR3 is TGCGCCAGCAGCCGACCGGGGGAGTCTAACTATGGCTACACCTTC.

The chain carries TRBV6-6 and TRBJ2-4; tentatively, D is TRBD1 (6 bases). The J call may be in error: the DNA end matches TRBJ2-7 better. This CDR3 is built from 16 residues. From germline, CDR1 is MNHNY and CDR2 SVGAGI (reference sequence). CDR3 nucleotide sequence: TGTGCCAGCAGTTACGCAATGGGACACCCTGCCTACGAGCAGTACTTC. It is translated as CASSYAMGHPAYEQYF.

For this clonotype: The conserved phenylalanine or tryptophan is not found at the CDR3 terminus, so this likely reflects a read error. The chain employs TRBV25-1 and TRBJ1-2; D unresolved. Trimming cost V 6 bases and J 1 base, with 6 bases left between them. The CDR3 contains 12 residues. Germline lookup yields CDR1 MGHDK and CDR2 SYGVNS. This CDR3 is CASSDYNYGYTC. The CDR3 coding sequence is TGTGCCAGCAGCGATTATAACTATGGCTACACCTGC.

This clonotype was observed many times. The V call is TRBV7-2, the J call TRBJ2-7; 9 nucleotides line up with TRBD1. CDR1 SGHTA and CDR2 FQGNSA come from the germline V gene. The CDR3 consists of 16 residues. The ends lost 4 bases at V and 5 bases at J; junction bases unmatched: 12. CDR3 protein: CASSWGRGTGPHEQYF. CDR3 bases: TGTGCCAGCAGCTGGGGGAGGGGGACAGGGCCCCACGAGCAGTACTTC.

Note on this clonotype: Just one base apart from a much larger clone, this may be a read error. The chain is built from TRBV7-2 and TRBJ1-2; the match to TRBD1 covers 8 bases. The CDR3 consists of 15 residues. Per germline, CDR1 SGHTA and CDR2 FQGNSA. J gave up 4 bases and V 5 bases, and 9 bases lay outside the gene matches. In nucleotides, the CDR3 is TGTACCAGCAGCACCTGGACAGGGAGCCCCTATGGCTACACCTTC. Protein: CTSSTWTGSPYGYTF.

The chain combines TRBV4-3 with TRBJ1-3; D gene uncertain. The length of the CDR3 is 14 residues. V lost 3 bases to trimming and J lost 7 bases, with 13 bases between them. Germline V CDR1 and CDR2: LGHNA, YSLEER. The CDR3 region has the DNA TGCGCCAGCAGCCAGGCTACAAGAGGGAACACCATATATTTT. Its protein is CASSQATRGNTIYF.

This clonotype was found many times. The rearrangement uses TRBV7-2 and TRBJ2-5, with 9 bases fitting TRBD2. CDR3 size: 13 residues. V trimming: 5 bases; J trimming: 3 bases; junction bases outside the gene matches: 1. CDR1 is SGHTA and CDR2 is FQGNSA in the germline V gene. CDR3 bases: TGTGCCAGCAGCCCTAGCGGGGAAGAGACCCAGTACTTC. It specifies CASSPSGEETQYF.

This clonotype occurred many times. V is TRBV12-3 or TRBV12-4 and J is TRBJ2-5; 8 bases match TRBD2. CDR3 length: 15 amino acids. Trimming at V came to 5 bases and at J to 5 bases, leaving 10 bases not matched to a gene. As DNA, the CDR3 is TGTGCCAGCAGTGAAAGAGGGACTAGTGTGGAGACCCAGTACTTC. Translated, it gives CASSERGTSVETQYF.

A note on this clonotype: One end of the junction is discordant with germline, which a read error may explain. This rearrangement joins TRBV9 to TRBJ1-2; a weak D match, TRBD1 (6 bases). Per germline, CDR1 SGDLS and CDR2 YYNGEE. This CDR3 is built from 17 residues. CDR3 sequence reads: CASSVGAGAIANCGYTF. CDR3 sequence (DNA): TGTGCCAGCAGCGTAGGGGCAGGGGCCATAGCTAACTGTGGCTACACCTTC.

The chain recombines TRBV20-1 with TRBJ1-5; D is perhaps TRBD1 (5 bases). The V gene's germline CDR1 is DFQATT and CDR2 SNEGSKA (reference sequence). V lost 6 bases, J lost 6 bases, and 18 bases lay in between. This CDR3 region has 14 residues. CDR3 region: CSAPGRGRGQPQHF. The CDR3 region has the DNA TGCAGTGCGCCGGGACGGGGAAGGGGTCAGCCCCAGCATTTT.

This chain joins TRBV5-1 and TRBJ2-1; the D call may be TRBD1 or TRBD2 (6 bases each). The CDR3 consists of 16 residues. The V gene lost 3 bases and the J gene lost 10 bases, with 23 bases spanning the gap. Germline CDR1 is SGHRS and CDR2 is YFSETQ. The CDR3 spells CASSYRASGGLYEQFF. CDR3 DNA: TGCGCCAGCAGCTACAGGGCTAGTGGGGGACTTTACGAGCAGTTCTTC.

This clonotype was picked up a small number of times. Just one base apart from a much larger clone, this may be a read error. CDR3 residues: CASSLTGDFYSGANVLTF. CDR3 DNA sequence: TGCGCCAGCAGCTTGACAGGGGACTTTTACTCTGGGGCCAACGTCCTGACTTTC. This chain uses TRBV5-1 with TRBJ2-6; D is possibly TRBD1 (7 bases). The CDR3 sequence is 18 residues long. V gave up 1 base and J gave up 0 bases, with 14 bases separating them. CDR1 is SGHRS, CDR2 YFSETQ, per germline.

This clonotype was recorded at least ten times. CDR3 loop: CASSRDREAFF. The CDR3 DNA reads as TGTGCCAGCAGTCGGGACAGAGAAGCTTTCTTT. The chain couples TRBV6-5 to TRBJ1-1; 7 nucleotides line up with TRBD1. Germline assignment: CDR1 MNHEY and CDR2 SVGAGI. J gave up 8 bases and V 5 bases, and 2 bases lay outside the gene matches. The CDR3 spans 11 residues.